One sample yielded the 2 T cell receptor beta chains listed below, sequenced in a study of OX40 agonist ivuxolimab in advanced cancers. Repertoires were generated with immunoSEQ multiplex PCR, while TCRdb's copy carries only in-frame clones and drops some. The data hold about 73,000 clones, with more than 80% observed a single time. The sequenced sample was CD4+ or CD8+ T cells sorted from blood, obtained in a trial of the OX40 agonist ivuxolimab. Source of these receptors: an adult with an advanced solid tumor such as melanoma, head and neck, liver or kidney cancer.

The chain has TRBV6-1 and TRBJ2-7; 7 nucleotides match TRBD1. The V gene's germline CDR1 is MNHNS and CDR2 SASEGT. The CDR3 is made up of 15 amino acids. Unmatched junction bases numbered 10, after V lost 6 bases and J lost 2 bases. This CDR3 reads CASSRPGQWPYEQYF. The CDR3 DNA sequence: TGTGCCAGCAGCCGTCCGGGACAGTGGCCCTACGAGCAGTACTTC.

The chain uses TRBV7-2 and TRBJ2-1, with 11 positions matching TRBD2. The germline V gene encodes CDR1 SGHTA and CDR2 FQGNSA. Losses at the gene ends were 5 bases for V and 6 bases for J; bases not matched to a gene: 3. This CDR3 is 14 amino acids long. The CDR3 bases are TGTGCCAGCAGCCCGGGACTAGCGGTCAATGAGCAGTTCTTC. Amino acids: CASSPGLAVNEQFF.